This T cell receptor beta chain was identified in a study of blood T cell repertoires in COVID-19. At the level of the study: Nucleic acid was either cDNA or gDNA, and it came from T cells, B-cell-depleted T cells, or PBMCs.

Assay: immunoSEQ multiplex PCR; the TCRdb copy retains only in-frame clones and omits some. This table has 190,000 or so clones, around nine tenths appearing once. The sequencing sample was made of peripheral blood. This sequence was found in a woman younger than 30 who had recovered from COVID-19.

CDR3 coding DNA: TGTGCCGGAGAGGCGGTATCTAACTATAATTCACCCCTCCACTTT. It is translated as CAGEAVSNYNSPLHF. The rearrangement joins TRBV7-9 to TRBJ1-6, with D unresolved. Trimming took 11 bases from V and 3 from J, leaving 17 bases between them. This CDR3 comprises 15 residues. CDR1 and CDR2 (germline): SEHNR, FQNEAQ (reference sequence).